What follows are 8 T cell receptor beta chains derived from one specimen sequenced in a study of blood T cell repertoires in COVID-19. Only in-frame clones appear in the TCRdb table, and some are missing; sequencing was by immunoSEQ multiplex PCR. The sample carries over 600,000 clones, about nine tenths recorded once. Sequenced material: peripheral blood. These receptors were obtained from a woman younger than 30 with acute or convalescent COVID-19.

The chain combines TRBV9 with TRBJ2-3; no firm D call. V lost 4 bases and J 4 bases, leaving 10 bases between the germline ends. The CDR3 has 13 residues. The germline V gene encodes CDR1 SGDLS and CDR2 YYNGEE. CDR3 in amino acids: CASSPVGSDTQYF. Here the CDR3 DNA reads TGTGCCAGCAGCCCGGTCGGGTCAGATACGCAGTATTTT. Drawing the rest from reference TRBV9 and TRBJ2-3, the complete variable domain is DSGVTQTPKHLITATGQRVTLRCSPRSGDLSVYWYQQSLDQGLQFLIQYYNGEERAKGNILERFSAQQFPDLHSELNLSSLELGDSALYFCASSPVGSDTQYFGPGTRLTVL.

The CDR3, as DNA: TGTGCCAGCAGCTTTCGGCGGGATTCAGGGTCAAACTATGGCTACACCTTC. Amino acid sequence: CASSFRRDSGSNYGYTF. The J gene is TRBJ1-2, the V gene TRBV7-9; TRBD1 is a possible D gene (5 bases). The germline CDR1 and CDR2 sequences are SEHNR and FQNEAQ (reference sequence). V was shortened by 3 bases and J by 2 bases, with 19 bases between the two germline ends. The CDR3 is 17 amino acids.

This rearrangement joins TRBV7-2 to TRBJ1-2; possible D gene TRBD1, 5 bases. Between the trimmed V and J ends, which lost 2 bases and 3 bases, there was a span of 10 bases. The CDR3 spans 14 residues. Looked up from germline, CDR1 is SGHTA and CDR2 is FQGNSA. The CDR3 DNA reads TGTGCCAGCAGCTTACGCCGGGGGGACTATGGCTACACCTTC. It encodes CASSLRRGDYGYTF. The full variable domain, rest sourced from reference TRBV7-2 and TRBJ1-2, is GAGVSQSPSNKVTEKGKDVELRCDPISGHTALYWYRQSLGQGLEFLIYFQGNSAPDKSGLPSDRFSAERTGGSVSTLTIQRTQQEDSAVYLCASSLRRGDYGYTFGSGTRLTVV.

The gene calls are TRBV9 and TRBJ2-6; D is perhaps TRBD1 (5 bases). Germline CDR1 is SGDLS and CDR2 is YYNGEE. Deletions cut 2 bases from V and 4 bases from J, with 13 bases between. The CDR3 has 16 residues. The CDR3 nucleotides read TGTGCCAGCAGCGTGGCTACAGGAACCGGGGCCAACGTCCTGACTTTC. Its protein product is CASSVATGTGANVLTF.

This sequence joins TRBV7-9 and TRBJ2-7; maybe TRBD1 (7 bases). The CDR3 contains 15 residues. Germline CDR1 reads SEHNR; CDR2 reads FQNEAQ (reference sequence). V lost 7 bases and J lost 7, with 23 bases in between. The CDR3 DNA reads TGTGCCAGCACCCCGAGAGGGCAGGGGGGCAAAGAGCAGTACTTC. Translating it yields CASTPRGQGGKEQYF.

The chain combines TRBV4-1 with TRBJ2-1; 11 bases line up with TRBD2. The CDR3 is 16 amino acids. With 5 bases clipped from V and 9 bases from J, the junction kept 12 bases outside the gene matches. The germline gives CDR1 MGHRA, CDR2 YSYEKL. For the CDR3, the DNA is TGCGCCAGCAGCATAGTTAGCGGGGGGGCGTTTGGTGAGCAGTTCTTC. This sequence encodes CASSIVSGGAFGEQFF.

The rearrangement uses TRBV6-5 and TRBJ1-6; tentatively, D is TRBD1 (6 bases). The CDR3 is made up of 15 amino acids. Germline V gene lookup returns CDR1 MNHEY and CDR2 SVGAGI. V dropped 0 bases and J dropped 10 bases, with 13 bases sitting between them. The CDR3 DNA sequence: TGTGCCAGCAGTTACTCGAGGGGGAGGGGGTCACCCCTCCACTTT. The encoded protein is CASSYSRGRGSPLHF.

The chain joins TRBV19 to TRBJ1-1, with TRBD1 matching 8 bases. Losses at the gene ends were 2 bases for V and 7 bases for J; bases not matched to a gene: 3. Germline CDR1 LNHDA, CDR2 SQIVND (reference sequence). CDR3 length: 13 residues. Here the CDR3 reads CASSIWGTGEAFF. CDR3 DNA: TGTGCCAGTAGTATATGGGGGACAGGTGAAGCTTTCTTT.